Sequencing of this T cell receptor beta chain was carried out in a study of blood T cells in healthy people across ages. Whole-study context: Per two T cells, about one barcoded beta molecule was captured through template switching. Findings of the study overall: PBMCs were not sorted, which prevented a conclusive comparison of naive versus antigen-experienced cells.

Alongside a J-beta primer mix, a sample-barcoded 5' primer served in a second PCR lasting about 7 to 12 cycles. TCRdb fed the 5' RACE reads into MiXCR, producing one record per CDR3 protein. The repertoire holds almost 1 million distinct CDR3 sequences, with just over 50% as singletons. This clonotype turned up a few times. No antigen is known for it. Sequencing was done on a sample of blood. The source of this sequence is a woman aged 60-75 years in good health.

The CDR3 DNA is TGTGCCAGCAGGAATAGCAGCCAAGAGACCCAGTACTTC. As protein: CASRNSSQETQYF. The chain joins TRBV7-9 to TRBJ2-5; D gene ambiguous. The CDR3 length is 13 residues. Trimming shortened V by 6 bases and J by 1 base, and 9 bases separated the two germline ends. Germline CDR1 SEHNR, CDR2 FQNEAQ (reference sequence). Using reference TRBV7-9 and TRBJ2-5 for the parts outside the CDR3, the full variable domain is DTGVSQNPRHKITKRGQNVTFRCDPISEHNRLYWYRQTLGQGPEFLTYFQNEAQLEKSRLLSDRFSAERPKGSFSTLEIQRTEQGDSAMYLCASRNSSQETQYFGPGTRLLVL.